This is a list of T cell receptor beta chains from one sample in a study of CD8 T cells in ankylosing spondylitis. TCRdb re-called the 5' RACE reads with MiXCR, one entry per CDR3 protein. The sample yields 180,000 or so distinct CDR3 sequences, approximately 10% seen once. The sample was blood, either unsorted or a sorted T cell fraction (not recorded which). The source of these receptors is a male donor with ankylosing spondylitis or in good health (not recorded which). The CDR3 runs from the conserved cysteine through the conserved F or W. The D gene is left open where the match is weak. Not every row has a clone size; where given, it reads once, few, many or a size class.

j_gene | abundance | v_gene | d_gene | CDR3aa | CDR3nt
TRBJ1-5 | many | TRBV5-5 | . | CASSRGVDRPNQPQHF | TGTGCCAGCAGCCGGGGTGTGGACAGACCGAATCAGCCCCAGCATTTT
TRBJ1-1 | many | TRBV9 | . | CASSVAGVNTEAFF | TGTGCCAGCAGCGTAGCAGGGGTCAACACTGAAGCTTTCTTT
TRBJ2-3 | . | TRBV7-8 | . | CASNLLRTDTQYF | TGTGCCAGCAACTTACTACGAACAGATACGCAGTATTTT
TRBJ1-1 | few | TRBV2 | . | CASGKMGSTEAFF | TGTGCCAGCGGAAAGATGGGGAGTACTGAAGCTTTCTTT
TRBJ1-1 | . | TRBV28 | . | CASSLYPGARTEAFF | TGTGCCAGCAGTTTATACCCGGGGGCGCGGACTGAAGCTTTCTTT
TRBJ2-5 | . | TRBV10-3 | . | CASTETAFETQYF | TGTGCCAGTACGGAGACAGCGTTTGAGACCCAGTACTTC
TRBJ2-1 | many | TRBV29-1 | TRBD1 | CSVVGQGEHPYNEQFF | TGCAGCGTTGTAGGGCAGGGGGAGCACCCCTACAATGAGCAGTTCTTC
TRBJ2-1 | . | TRBV3-1 | TRBD2 | CASSPQKGLAHEQFF | TGTGCCAGCAGCCCTCAAAAAGGACTAGCCCATGAGCAGTTCTTC
TRBJ1-5 | few | TRBV6-2/TRBV6-3 | . | CASTVGSPRDQPQHF | TGTGCCAGCACCGTCGGGTCTCCACGGGATCAGCCCCAGCATTTT
TRBJ2-7 | few | TRBV7-2 | . | CASSLTGMSSYEQYF | TGTGCCAGCAGCTTAACTGGCATGAGCTCCTACGAGCAGTACTTC
TRBJ2-1 | . | TRBV15 | TRBD1 | CATRLTGDSYNEQFF | TGTGCCACCAGGTTGACAGGGGACTCCTACAATGAGCAGTTCTTC
TRBJ1-2 | many | TRBV20-1 | . | CSASSRVNGYTF | TGCAGTGCTAGCTCCAGGGTTAATGGCTACACCTTC
TRBJ2-3 | . | TRBV7-9 | . | CASSPAGPTDTQYF | TGTGCCAGCAGCCCTGCAGGACCCACAGATACGCAGTATTTT
TRBJ2-6 | many | TRBV12-3/TRBV12-4 | . | CASSLGFGVSSGANVLTF | TGTGCCAGCAGTTTAGGTTTCGGGGTTAGCTCTGGGGCCAACGTCCTGACTTTC
TRBJ1-1 | many | TRBV28 | . | CASSSRTVRTTEAFF | TGTGCCAGCAGTTCGAGGACAGTACGTACCACTGAAGCTTTCTTT
TRBJ2-2 | many | TRBV29-1 | TRBD1 | CSVEEGQGVATGELFF | TGCAGCGTTGAGGAAGGACAGGGGGTGGCCACCGGGGAGCTGTTTTTT
TRBJ1-2 | many | TRBV6-1 | . | CASSEGEIPANYGYTF | TGTGCCAGCAGTGAAGGGGAAATACCAGCTAACTATGGCTACACCTTC
TRBJ2-2 | many | TRBV5-1 | . | CASSSRTDYTGELFF | TGCGCCAGCAGCTCTCGGACAGATTACACCGGGGAGCTGTTTTTT
TRBJ2-5 | . | TRBV2 | . | CASMRPDPGETQYF | TGTGCCAGCATGCGACCTGACCCAGGGGAGACCCAGTACTTC
TRBJ2-2 | many | TRBV9 | . | CASSSNGDTGELFF | TGTGCCAGCAGCTCGAACGGGGACACCGGGGAGCTGTTTTTT
TRBJ1-4 | medium-sized | TRBV10-2 | TRBD1 | CASSETGAKLFF | TGCGCCAGCAGCGAGACAGGGGCAAAACTGTTTTTT
TRBJ1-1 | . | TRBV18 | . | CASSPLPGTAIWGNTEAFF | TGTGCCAGCTCACCACTTCCCGGGACCGCGATATGGGGAAACACTGAAGCTTTCTTT
TRBJ1-2 | . | TRBV7-9 | TRBD1 | CASSQEDRGSGYTF | TGTGCCAGCAGCCAGGAGGACAGGGGCTCTGGCTACACCTTC
TRBJ1-2 | many | TRBV4-1 | . | CASSQDLNTDYGYTF | TGCGCCAGCAGCCAAGATTTAAACACCGACTATGGCTACACCTTC
TRBJ2-7 | many | TRBV12-3/TRBV12-4 | . | CASGYRVLYEQYF | TGTGCCAGCGGCTACAGGGTTCTCTACGAGCAGTACTTC
TRBJ1-2 | many | TRBV29-1 | . | CSVELGGNIGGMGHGYTF | TGCAGCGTTGAACTCGGGGGGAACATAGGGGGTATGGGACACGGCTACACCTTC
TRBJ1-5 | many | TRBV7-6 | . | CASSLGGGSNQPQHF | TGTGCCAGCAGCTTAGGAGGCGGGAGCAATCAGCCCCAGCATTTT
TRBJ2-1 | many | TRBV20-1 | . | CSARAGLRSYNEQFF | TGCAGTGCTAGAGCTGGTCTTCGCTCCTACAATGAGCAGTTCTTC
TRBJ2-2 | many | TRBV29-1 | . | CSGTLGPNTGELFF | TGCAGCGGAACCTTGGGACCCAACACCGGGGAGCTGTTTTTT
TRBJ2-1 | . | TRBV6-1 | . | CASSQAGSGSSYNEQFF | TGTGCCAGCAGTCAGGCCGGGAGCGGGTCCTCCTACAATGAGCAGTTCTTC
TRBJ2-7 | many | TRBV6-1 | . | CASSETWFLEYF | TGTGCCAGCAGTGAAACCTGGTTTCTAGAGTACTTC
TRBJ2-5 | . | TRBV18 | . | CASSPPGTSNYQETQYF | TGTGCCAGCTCACCACCGGGGACGTCGAACTATCAAGAGACCCAGTACTTC
TRBJ1-2 | . | TRBV18 | TRBD1 | CASSRTDRADGYTF | TGTGCCAGCTCACGGACGGACAGGGCGGATGGCTACACCTTC
TRBJ2-1 | . | TRBV7-2 | TRBD2 | CASSPWDYLNEQFF | TGTGCCAGCAGCCCCTGGGACTACCTAAATGAGCAGTTCTTC
TRBJ1-1 | . | TRBV29-1 | . | CSVRTAADTEAFF | TGCAGCGTACGGACGGCGGCGGACACTGAAGCTTTCTTT
TRBJ1-4 | . | TRBV27 | TRBD1 | CASSLGQGTQKLFF | TGTGCCAGCAGTTTAGGACAGGGAACGCAAAAACTGTTTTTT
TRBJ2-6 | . | TRBV5-1 | . | CASRDPGQTRSGANVLTF | TGCGCCAGTCGAGACCCGGGACAGACTAGATCTGGGGCCAACGTCCTGACTTTC